The clone carrying this T cell receptor beta chain was seen at least ten times. Its target is not known. This sample was taken from a study of T cells in Graves' hyperthyroidism and ophthalmopathy. General observations from the study: Researchers found most expanded thyroid clonotypes above 0.001 in blood as well.

RNA transcripts yielded amplified TCR beta CDR3 regions. Carried out on the TCR CDR3, a first-round RT-PCR used the HTBI primer set. Each CDR3 protein is one row after TCRdb ran MiXCR on the multiplex PCR reads. The sample has 380,000 or so distinct CDR3 sequences, 15% to 20% seen once. This CDR3 spans 15 amino acids. CDR1 and CDR2 (germline): MNHNS, SASEGT. Trimming removed 1 base at V and 0 bases at J, with 7 bases between. This chain connects TRBV6-1 to TRBJ1-3; D gene ambiguous. Sequenced material: blood. The receptor was derived from a woman between 18 and 29 years old with Graves' hyperthyroidism. The CDR3 bases are TGTGCCAGCAGTGAAGGTTGGAGCTCTGGAAACACCATATATTTT. This sequence encodes CASSEGWSSGNTIYF.